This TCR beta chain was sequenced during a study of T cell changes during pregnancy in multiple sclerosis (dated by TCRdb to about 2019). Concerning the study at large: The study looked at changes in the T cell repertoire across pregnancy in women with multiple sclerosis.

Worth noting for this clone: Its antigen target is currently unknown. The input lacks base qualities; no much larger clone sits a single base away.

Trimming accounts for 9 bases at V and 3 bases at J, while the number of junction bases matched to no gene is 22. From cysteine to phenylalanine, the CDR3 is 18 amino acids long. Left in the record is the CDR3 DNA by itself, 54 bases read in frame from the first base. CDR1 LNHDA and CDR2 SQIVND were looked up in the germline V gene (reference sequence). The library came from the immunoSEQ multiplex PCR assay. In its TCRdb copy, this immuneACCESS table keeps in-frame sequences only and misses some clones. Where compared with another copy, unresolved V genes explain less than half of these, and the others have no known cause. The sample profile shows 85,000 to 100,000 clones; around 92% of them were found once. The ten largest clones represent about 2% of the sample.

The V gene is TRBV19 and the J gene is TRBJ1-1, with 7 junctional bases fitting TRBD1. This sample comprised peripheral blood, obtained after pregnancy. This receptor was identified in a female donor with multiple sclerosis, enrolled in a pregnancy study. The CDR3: CASGGWAQGQGKYTEAFF. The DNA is TGTGCCAGCGGAGGTTGGGCACAGGGGCAAGGAAAATACACTGAAGCTTTCTTT.